The 10 T cell receptor beta chains in this list originate from one sample, sequenced in a study of blood T cells in healthy people across ages. For the second PCR, which ran for about 7 to 11 cycles, a sample-barcoded 5' primer and a J-beta primer mix were used. TCRdb fed the 5' RACE reads into MiXCR, producing one record per CDR3 protein. The sample shows roughly 800,000 distinct CDR3 sequences, 55% to 70% of them seen only once. The sample was blood. Receptor source: a man between 25 and 39 years old in good health.

The chain couples TRBV7-2 to TRBJ2-3; 9 bases are shared with TRBD2. Germline V lookup: CDR1 SGHTA, CDR2 FQGNSA. V was pared by 4 bases and J by 11 bases, with 10 bases of the junction left unmatched. The length of the CDR3 is 14 residues. The CDR3 loop reads CASSSGGGAPEQYF. The DNA for the CDR3 is TGTGCCAGCAGCTCTGGCGGGGGGGCCCCTGAGCAGTATTTT.

This clonotype was counted between two and nine times. The J gene is TRBJ2-7, the V gene TRBV29-1; 8 bases agree with TRBD2. The CDR3 runs 14 residues. V gave up 0 bases and J gave up 6 bases; unmatched junction bases: 7. Germline V gives CDR1 SQVTM, CDR2 ANQGSEA. CDR3 sequence (DNA): TGCAGCGTTGAAGATCTCGGGGGGGCCACCGAGCAGTACTTC. Amino acid sequence: CSVEDLGGATEQYF.

The chain carries TRBV6-2 or TRBV6-3 and TRBJ2-5, with D uncertain. CDR1 and CDR2 from the germline V gene are MNHEY and SVGEGT. V was cut by 0 bases and J by 2 bases, with 16 bases left in between. This CDR3 region has 17 residues. The CDR3 here is CASSYSRVLSEQETQYF. CDR3 nucleotides: TGTGCCAGCAGTTACTCGAGAGTCCTAAGCGAACAAGAGACCCAGTACTTC.

This clonotype has more than one count but fewer than ten. The CDR3 DNA follows: TGTGCCACCAGGGACAGCTCCTACGAGCAGTACTTC. Its protein is CATRDSSYEQYF. The V call is TRBV28, the J call TRBJ2-7, with TRBD1 matching 7 bases. CDR3 length: 12 residues. Losses at the gene ends were 10 bases for V and 0 bases for J; bases not matched to a gene: 3. CDR1 is MDHEN and CDR2 is SYDVKM in the germline V gene.

The chain joins TRBV2 to TRBJ2-1; TRBD2 agrees at 9 bases. The CDR3 has 14 amino acids. Germline V lookup: CDR1 SNHLY, CDR2 FYNNEI. With 10 bases clipped from V and 5 bases from J, the junction kept 9 bases outside the gene matches. CDR3 residues: CANERAGGHNEQFF. The CDR3 DNA sequence: TGTGCCAATGAGCGGGCGGGAGGGCACAATGAGCAGTTCTTC.

This clonotype has only a few counts. This sequence joins TRBV7-9 and TRBJ2-5; TRBD1 is a possible D gene (6 bases). The CDR3 has 14 amino acids. Between the trimmed V and J ends, which lost 2 bases and 5 bases, there was a span of 12 bases. Germline lookup yields CDR1 SEHNR and CDR2 FQNEAQ (reference sequence). CDR3 DNA: TGTGCCAGCAGCTTACCAGGGGCCAGGGAGACCCAGTACTTC. This translates into CASSLPGARETQYF. The entire variable domain, with the rest obtained from reference TRBV7-9 and TRBJ2-5, is as follows: DTGVSQNPRHKITKRGQNVTFRCDPISEHNRLYWYRQTLGQGPEFLTYFQNEAQLEKSRLLSDRFSAERPKGSFSTLEIQRTEQGDSAMYLCASSLPGARETQYFGPGTRLLVL.

The chain carries TRBV4-3 and TRBJ2-1, with a weak D call TRBD1 (5 bases). Germline V gene data show CDR1 as LGHNA and CDR2 as YSLEER. V lost 4 bases and J 0 bases, leaving 13 bases between the germline ends. The CDR3 runs to 16 residues. The CDR3 region has the DNA TGCGCCAGCAGCCGAAAAGGGGCAAGCTCCTACAATGAGCAGTTCTTC. Protein: CASSRKGASSYNEQFF.

J is TRBJ2-7 and V is TRBV7-2; D possibly corresponds to TRBD2 (6 bases). Trimming shortened V by 1 base and J by 2 bases, and 12 bases separated the two germline ends. The germline V gene has CDR1 SGHTA and CDR2 FQGNSA. The CDR3 runs 15 residues. The CDR3: CASSLGTGGPYEQYF. The CDR3 DNA is TGTGCCAGCAGCTTAGGTACCGGGGGACCCTACGAGCAGTACTTC.

The chain carries TRBV5-1 and TRBJ1-1, with D unresolved. CDR1 is SGHRS, CDR2 YFSETQ, per germline. This CDR3 is 13 amino acids long. Trimming stripped 1 base from V and 1 base from J, with 5 bases between. The CDR3 coding sequence is TGCGCCAGCAGCTTGAAAGCGAACACTGAAGCTTTCTTT. This codes for CASSLKANTEAFF. The whole variable domain, filled in from reference TRBV5-1 and TRBJ1-1, reads KAGVTQTPRYLIKTRGQQVTLSCSPISGHRSVSWYQQTPGQGLQFLFEYFSETQRNKGNFPGRFSGRQFSNSRSEMNVSTLELGDSALYLCASSLKANTEAFFGQGTRLTVV.

The chain carries TRBV3-1 and TRBJ1-6, with unresolved D. The CDR3 consists of 13 residues. Germline V gene lookup returns CDR1 LGHDT and CDR2 YNNKEL (reference sequence). Trimming stripped 1 base from V and 5 bases from J, with 3 bases between. CDR3 sequence (DNA): TGTGCCAGCAGCCAAGGAGATAATTCACCCCTCCACTTT. It codes for CASSQGDNSPLHF.